The source of this TCR beta chain is a study of CD8+CD57+ T cells in acquired aplastic anemia. CD8+CD57+ cell expansion had been shown by flow cytometry in patients chosen for sequencing. Genomic DNA served as template for TCR beta VDJ and CDR3 profiling. MiXCR was run by TCRdb on the reads, yielding one entry per CDR3 protein. The sample has some 170,000 distinct CDR3 sequences; 40% to 55% are singletons. This CDR3 comprises 16 residues. Germline-derived CDR1 and CDR2 are SGHAT and FQNNGV. The V segment lost 4 bases and the J segment 7 bases; nucleotides outside the gene matches: 15. The specimen was sorted CD4+, CD8+, or CD8+CD57+ T cells (not recorded which) from PBMCs. V usage is TRBV11-2 and J usage is TRBJ2-7; 8 nucleotides agree with TRBD2. This receptor was obtained from a human donor with aplastic anemia. The DNA for the CDR3 is TGTGCCAGCAGCTACATTAGCGGGGTTGCCGGGGAGGAGCAGTACTTC. Translated: CASSYISGVAGEEQYF.